This T cell receptor (beta chain) was found in a study of shared clonotypes between healthy human individuals. Study conclusions and caveats: Non-shared clonotypes displayed generation probabilities falling below those of clonotypes present in all four donors. Rarefaction revealed incomplete sorted-subset sequencing despite large depth. Among several donors, approximately 5.4% of naive CD4 clonotypes were found in common. Compared with memory subsets, naive subsets generally had larger estimated richness.

TCRdb keeps only in-frame clones here, not all; method: immunoSEQ multiplex PCR. The sample yields about 820,000 clones, 80% to 95% seen once. The naive CD8 population came from CD45RO-negative cells selected for CCR7, without terminally differentiated effector memory CD45RA+ cells. The V gene's germline CDR1 is MNHEY and CDR2 SVGAGI. The CDR3 is made up of 13 amino acids. V trimming: 5 bases; J trimming: 5 bases; junction bases outside the gene matches: 3. As regards this clone: Antigen: not known. The sample has other DNA sequences that encode this CDR3 too.

The sample consisted of naive CD8+ T cells sorted from blood. The sequence derives from a man aged 25-40 years in good health. The rearrangement joins TRBV6-5 to TRBJ2-1, with TRBD2 identical over 7 bases. The CDR3 spells CASSGLADNEQFF. The CDR3 DNA sequence: TGTGCCAGCAGTGGGCTAGCGGACAATGAGCAGTTCTTC.